These 20 T cell receptor beta chains share one sample of origin, sequenced in a study of blood T cell repertoires in COVID-19 (dated by TCRdb to 2019 to 2021). The library was produced with the immunoSEQ multiplex PCR assay. The table comes from immuneACCESS by way of TCRdb, which keeps in-frame sequences with V and J called. Part of the clones is missing from these tables; in studies checked, under half for an unresolved V gene and the rest for unknown reasons. The sample table holds approximately 500,000 clones, of which 70% to 90% were seen once. 7.8% of the sample goes to the ten largest clones. Input material: peripheral blood. The receptors stem from a woman between 45 and 65 years old with COVID-19, enrolled during active disease.

The chain carries TRBV5-1 and TRBJ1-1, with 10 bases fitting TRBD1. The CDR3 extends over 14 amino acids. Trimming removed 4 bases from V and 5 bases from J; junction bases left unmatched: 5. Germline loops: CDR1 SGHRS, CDR2 YFSETQ. In DNA, the CDR3 is TGCGCCAGCAGCGGACAGGGGGGTAGGACTGAAGCTTTCTTT. The encoded protein is CASSGQGGRTEAFF.

CDR3 in amino acids: CASTWGEGNYEQYF. Here the CDR3 DNA reads TGTGCCAGCACTTGGGGAGAAGGGAACTACGAGCAGTACTTC. The chain carries TRBV6-5 and TRBJ2-7; D is possibly TRBD2 (5 bases). The CDR3 contains 14 residues. The V end lost 7 bases, the J end lost 3 bases, and 16 bases lay between the germline ends. The germline CDR1 and CDR2 sequences are MNHEY and SVGAGI.

The CDR3: CASSRGRAGEKLFF. The DNA of the CDR3 is TGTGCCAGCAGTCGGGGACGGGCGGGGGAAAAACTGTTTTTT. The V and J genes are TRBV27 and TRBJ1-4; the D gene is possibly TRBD1 (5 bases). This CDR3 has 14 amino acids. Per the germline V gene, CDR1 is MNHEY and CDR2 is SMNVEV (reference sequence). Trimming took off 5 bases at V and 8 bases at J, with 15 bases between the two ends. Drawing the rest from reference TRBV27 and TRBJ1-4, the complete variable domain is EAQVTQNPRYLITVTGKKLTVTCSQNMNHEYMSWYRQDPGLGLRQIYYSMNVEVTDKGDVPEGYKVSRKEKRNFPLILESPSPNQTSLYFCASSRGRAGEKLFFGSGTQLSVL.

J is TRBJ2-2 and V is TRBV11-3; D might be TRBD1 (6 bases). The CDR3 has 17 residues. Per germline, CDR1 SGHNT and CDR2 YENEEA. V was pared by 5 bases and J by 2 bases, with 18 bases between. Here the CDR3 reads CASSPSWGRGNTGELFF. The DNA of the CDR3 is TGTGCCAGCAGCCCCTCATGGGGCAGGGGAAACACCGGGGAGCTGTTTTTT. Based on the CDR3 plus reference TRBV11-3 and TRBJ2-2, the full variable domain is EAGVVQSPRYKIIEKKQPVAFWCNPISGHNTLYWYLQNLGQGPELLIRYENEEAVDDSQLPKDRFSAERLKGVDSTLKIQPAELGDSAVYLCASSPSWGRGNTGELFFGEGSRLTVL.

This chain joins TRBV6-5 and TRBJ2-7; D possibly corresponds to TRBD2 (6 bases). V shed 0 bases and J shed 3 bases, with 12 bases lying between them. In germline, CDR1 is MNHEY, CDR2 SVGAGI. The CDR3 totals 15 residues. CDR3 sequence (DNA): TGTGCCAGCAGTTACTCGGTAGCGGCGAGCTACGAGCAGTACTTC. Encoded protein: CASSYSVAASYEQYF.

This clone appeared a single time. This chain links TRBV24-1 with TRBJ2-1, with 8 bases fitting TRBD1. Per germline, CDR1 KGHDR and CDR2 SFDVKD. The CDR3 loop spans 13 amino acids. The J segment lost 10 bases and the V segment lost 7 bases, leaving 8 bases of the junction unmatched. The CDR3 region has the DNA TGTGCCACCAGCTCTCCAGGGGGCGAAGAGCAGTTCTTC. Translated: CATSSPGGEEQFF.

The chain is built from TRBV6-5 and TRBJ2-7; 9 bases fit TRBD1. V dropped 6 bases and J dropped 4; count of bases not matched to a gene: 7. CDR1 and CDR2 (germline): MNHEY, SVGAGI. CDR3 length: 14 residues. CDR3: CASSPRDRAYEQYF. The CDR3 DNA sequence: TGTGCCAGCAGCCCAAGGGACAGGGCTTACGAGCAGTACTTC.

This clone occurred a few times. V gene TRBV23-1 combines with J gene TRBJ2-7, with TRBD1 identical over 10 bases. TRBV23-1 is annotated as an ORF whose role is uncertain. The V and J ends lost 4 bases and 3 bases, in that order; junction bases with no gene match: 3. The length of the CDR3 is 14 residues. The CDR3 sequence is CASSLRDRGYEQYF. In DNA form, the CDR3 reads TGCGCCAGCAGTCTCCGGGACAGGGGCTACGAGCAGTACTTC.

V gene TRBV9 combines with J gene TRBJ1-3, with 7 bases fitting TRBD1. Losses at the gene ends were 4 bases for V and 5 bases for J; bases not matched to a gene: 12. In germline, CDR1 is SGDLS, CDR2 YYNGEE. The length of the CDR3 is 16 residues. The CDR3 nucleotides read TGTGCCAGCAGCCCCACCGGCGAGGGGGCGAGAAACACCATATATTTT. It translates to CASSPTGEGARNTIYF.

The chain couples TRBV7-9 to TRBJ1-1; D remains unclear. The CDR3 has 15 amino acids. Trimming cost V 1 base and J 4 bases, with 13 bases left between them. The germline V gene encodes CDR1 SEHNR and CDR2 FQNEAQ (reference sequence). The CDR3, as DNA: TGTGCCAGCAGCTTAGGTATGGGCGGGATCACTGAAGCTTTCTTT. It is translated as CASSLGMGGITEAFF.

The chain joins TRBV14 to TRBJ1-1, with a tentative D call TRBD1 (6 bases). Germline values: CDR1 SGHDN, CDR2 FVKESK. Trimming left V 0 bases short and J 2 bases short, with 19 bases between. This CDR3 has 18 amino acids. The CDR3 nucleotides read TGTGCCAGCAGCCAAGAGAAGGGGGTCCAGTCTCCCAACACTGAAGCTTTCTTT. Encoded protein: CASSQEKGVQSPNTEAFF.

V and J are TRBV25-1 and TRBJ2-3, with D tentatively TRBD1 (6 bases). The CDR3 consists of 17 residues. V dropped 4 bases and J dropped 2 bases, with 19 bases sitting between them. Germline CDR1 and CDR2: MGHDK and SYGVNS. The chain's CDR3 is CASSVLVLGAYTDTQYF. As DNA, the CDR3 is TGTGCCAGCAGTGTCCTTGTTTTGGGGGCGTACACAGATACGCAGTATTTT.

The CDR3: CSAGLAGGPFSGELFF. CDR3 coding DNA: TGCAGCGCGGGACTAGCGGGGGGGCCGTTTTCCGGGGAGCTGTTTTTT. This chain joins TRBV29-1 and TRBJ2-2; the match to TRBD2 covers 16 bases. This CDR3 contains 16 residues. With 7 bases clipped from V and 6 bases from J, the junction kept 8 bases outside the gene matches. Germline CDR1 is SQVTM and CDR2 is ANQGSEA.

J is TRBJ1-5 and V is TRBV12-3 or TRBV12-4; no clear D. V was cut by 6 bases and J by 4 bases, with 10 bases left in between. This CDR3 is 13 amino acids long. The CDR3, as DNA: TGTGCCAGCAGCCGAGATAGAAATCAGCCCCAGCATTTT. This codes for CASSRDRNQPQHF.

The rearrangement joins TRBV18 to TRBJ1-2, with 11 bases aligning to TRBD1. CDR3 length: 18 amino acids. V lost 3 bases to trimming and J lost 4 bases; unmatched junction nucleotides: 13. CDR1 and CDR2 (germline): KGHSH, LQKENI. This CDR3 reads CASSPGSGQGAQAYGYTF. Written as DNA, the CDR3 is TGTGCCAGCTCACCGGGATCCGGACAGGGGGCACAGGCCTATGGCTACACCTTC.

DNA of the CDR3: TGTGCCAGCAGTTTTTCCGGGACAGGGGGAAATTCACCCCTCCACTTT. Translating it yields CASSFSGTGGNSPLHF. The gene calls are TRBV5-4 and TRBJ1-6, with 11 positions matching TRBD1. V gave up 5 bases and J gave up 7 bases; unmatched junction bases: 8. Per germline, CDR1 SGHNT and CDR2 YYREEE (reference sequence). The CDR3 loop spans 16 amino acids.

Details on this clone: Other DNA sequences within the sample encode an identical CDR3. This chain connects TRBV6-5 to TRBJ2-5; tentative D call: TRBD1 (7 bases). There are 13 residues in the CDR3. Looked up from germline, CDR1 is MNHEY and CDR2 is SVGAGI. Trimming took off 5 bases at V and 4 bases at J, with 11 bases between the two ends. CDR3 protein: CASSRQGGETQYF. CDR3 nucleotide sequence: TGTGCCAGCAGTCGACAGGGAGGAGAGACCCAGTACTTC.

Worth noting for this clone: Other DNA sequences in the same sample also yield this CDR3. The chain combines TRBV29-1 with TRBJ1-1; 7 nucleotides agree with TRBD1. This CDR3 spans 12 amino acids. Germline trimming cut 4 bases from V and 3 bases from J; bases unmatched to any gene: 2. Germline CDR1 SQVTM, CDR2 ANQGSEA. CDR3 nucleotide sequence: TGCAGCGTTGGCAGGGGGGACACTGAAGCTTTCTTT. Amino acids: CSVGRGDTEAFF. The full variable domain, rest sourced from reference TRBV29-1 and TRBJ1-1, is SAVISQKPSRDICQRGTSLTIQCQVDSQVTMMFWYRQQPGQSLTLIATANQGSEATYESGFVIDKFPISRPNLTFSTLTVSNMSPEDSSIYLCSVGRGDTEAFFGQGTRLTVV.

This clone was found once. The chain combines TRBV7-9 with TRBJ2-1; no definite D call. The V and J ends lost 7 bases and 5 bases respectively, with 12 bases between them. Germline V gene sequence: CDR1 SEHNR, CDR2 FQNEAQ (reference sequence). The CDR3 has 13 amino acids. CDR3 DNA: TGTGCCAGCACCCAAGCGTTCAACAATGAGCAGTTCTTC. Its protein is CASTQAFNNEQFF.

The chain has TRBV28 and TRBJ1-5; TRBD1 matches 9 bases. This CDR3 comprises 16 residues. Germline loops: CDR1 MDHEN, CDR2 SYDVKM. V lost 6 bases and J lost 4; bases outside the gene matches: 10. The CDR3, as DNA: TGTGCCAGCAGGCCACCCTCTGACAGGGGGAATCAGCCCCAGCATTTT. This encodes CASRPPSDRGNQPQHF.